The T cell receptor beta chain under discussion was sequenced for a study of Ad26.COV2.S vaccination and SARS-CoV-2 variants. Findings of the study overall: People who got the vaccine had more spike-specific TCR breadth than people who got placebo. Following vaccination, spike-specific CD8+ and CD4+ T cell responses reportedly exhibited substantial breadth.

The repertoire was sequenced with immunoSEQ multiplex PCR; TCRdb's copy has only in-frame clones and lacks some. Altogether over 300,000 clones are present, about four fifths being singletons, with the ten largest covering almost 7.5%. Looked up from germline, CDR1 is MNHEY and CDR2 is SVGEGT. V was shortened by 4 bases and J by 7 bases, with 16 bases between the two germline ends. This CDR3 spans 14 amino acids. Treatment defined: around 19 received Ad26.COV2.S at low or high dose, single or two shots; 5 received placebo; per-sample allocation not given. Each sample was drawn 63 days after the first injection (of vaccine or placebo). On this clone itself: Antigen: not known.

This sample comprised peripheral blood, obtained in a trial of Ad26.COV2.S vaccine versus placebo. The chain is built from TRBV6-2 or TRBV6-3 and TRBJ1-2; D gene uncertain. The source of this sequence is a person aged 18-65 years who received the Ad26.COV2.S COVID-19 vaccine or a placebo. This CDR3 is CASSFGFPEGGYTF. CDR3 nucleotides: TGTGCCAGCAGTTTTGGATTCCCGGAGGGTGGCTACACCTTC.